This TCR beta chain was retrieved from a study of T cell changes during pregnancy in multiple sclerosis. The table came from immunoSEQ multiplex PCR; TCRdb's copy has only in-frame clones and leaves some out. The table has tens of thousands of clones, roughly nine tenths seen once; the top ten hold about 1.6%. Germline CDR1 and CDR2: SEHNR and FQNEAQ (reference sequence). This CDR3 is built from 12 residues. With 3 bases clipped from V and 6 bases from J, the junction kept 1 base outside the gene matches. This sequence joins TRBV7-9 and TRBJ1-2, with 7 bases fitting TRBD1. This TCR came from a female donor with multiple sclerosis, enrolled in a pregnancy study. The material was peripheral blood, obtained in the first trimester of pregnancy. CDR3 sequence (DNA): TGTGCCAGCAGCTTGCAGGGGGATGGCTACACCTTC. It translates to CASSLQGDGYTF.